The next 24 T cell receptor beta chains were all read from a single sample in a study of response to subunit inactivated influenza vaccine. TCRdb re-analysed the RT-PCR reads in MiXCR, keeping a single row per CDR3 protein. The sample consists of hundreds of thousands of distinct CDR3 sequences, around 11% of them appearing once. These data were likewise used in another study, on T cells expressing NK-cell markers. This second study notes: UMIs were included in TCR beta cDNA generated by 5'RACE template switching.

Here the sequenced sample was PBMCs from blood, taken on the day of vaccination. These receptors all stem from a man in his fifties or sixties who received an inactivated influenza vaccine.

The gene calls are TRBV7-9 and TRBJ2-2; TRBD2 might be the D (6 bases). V lost 5 bases to trimming and J lost 2 bases, with 15 bases between them. This CDR3 has 16 amino acids. Germline CDR1 reads SEHNR; CDR2 reads FQNEAQ (reference sequence). Here the CDR3 reads CASSPSGLLNTGELFF. CDR3 coding DNA: TGTGCCAGCAGCCCGTCGGGACTCCTCAACACCGGGGAGCTGTTTTTT. The full variable domain, rest sourced from reference TRBV7-9 and TRBJ2-2, is DTGVSQNPRHKITKRGQNVTFRCDPISEHNRLYWYRQTLGQGPEFLTYFQNEAQLEKSRLLSDRFSAERPKGSFSTLEIQRTEQGDSAMYLCASSPSGLLNTGELFFGEGSRLTVL.

This clonotype was counted between two and nine times. One end of the junction varies from germline; a read error may be responsible. The chain joins TRBV12-3 or TRBV12-4 to TRBJ2-1; possibly TRBD2 for D (6 bases). This CDR3 contains 11 residues. The CDR3 DNA is TGTGCCAGCAGTTTAGGGGGGGAGCGGTTCTTC. Its protein is CASSLGGERFF.

In its sample, this clonotype was seen a few times. CDR3 sequence reads: CATSRDQIGASEQFF. Here the CDR3 DNA reads TGTGCCACCAGCAGAGATCAAATCGGAGCAAGCGAGCAGTTCTTC. The chain is built from TRBV15 and TRBJ2-1; D unresolved. The CDR3 is 15 residues long. With 0 bases removed from V and 10 bases from J, the gap between germline ends came to 16 bases. Germline-derived CDR1 and CDR2 are LNHNV and YYDKDF (reference sequence).

V is TRBV24-1 and J is TRBJ2-2, with a weak D call TRBD1 (5 bases). Trimming stripped 8 bases from V and 0 bases from J, with 9 bases between. This CDR3 region has 14 residues. Germline values: CDR1 KGHDR, CDR2 SFDVKD. The CDR3 spells CATNTGPNTGELFF. Here the CDR3 DNA reads TGTGCCACCAACACAGGCCCGAACACCGGGGAGCTGTTTTTT.

This clonotype has a handful of counts. The gene calls are TRBV7-9 and TRBJ1-4; possible D gene TRBD1, 6 bases. Trimming removed 2 bases from V and 1 base from J, with 8 bases in between. CDR1 SEHNR and CDR2 FQNEAQ come from the germline V gene (reference sequence). The CDR3 is 15 residues long. The CDR3 is CASSLSTGTNEKLFF. CDR3 in DNA: TGTGCCAGCAGCTTATCGACAGGAACTAATGAAAAACTGTTTTTT.

This clonotype was detected many times. The genes are TRBV19 and TRBJ2-7, with D perhaps given as TRBD1 or TRBD2 (5 bases each). V dropped 8 bases and J dropped 7 bases, with 21 bases sitting between them. Germline V CDR1 and CDR2: LNHDA, SQIVND (reference sequence). The length of the CDR3 is 14 residues. The CDR3 DNA is TGTGCCAGTGGGCCAGGGACCCTTTTGAGAGAGCAGTACTTC. Translated: CASGPGTLLREQYF.

In this sample, this clonotype turned up a few times. The chain carries TRBV9 and TRBJ2-1; D is perhaps TRBD1 (6 bases). The V gene's germline CDR1 is SGDLS and CDR2 YYNGEE. Trimming pared 0 bases from V and 6 bases from J, leaving 13 bases between. The CDR3 is 15 residues long. CDR3 bases: TGTGCCAGCAGCGTAGGTGGGACAACTCCCAATGAGCAGTTCTTC. Amino acids: CASSVGGTTPNEQFF.

This clonotype was seen more than once but under ten times. An end of the junction does not agree with germline; a read error may underlie this. The rearrangement uses TRBV29-1 and TRBJ1-1; D gene uncertain. Looked up from germline, CDR1 is SQVTM and CDR2 is ANQGSEA. CDR3 length: 13 residues. CDR3 region: CSVEGRVKTEAFF. The CDR3 DNA follows: TGCAGCGTTGAGGGCAGAGTGAAAACTGAAGCTTTCTTT. Combining the CDR3 with reference TRBV29-1 and TRBJ1-1 gives the whole variable domain SAVISQKPSRDICQRGTSLTIQCQVDSQVTMMFWYRQQPGQSLTLIATANQGSEATYESGFVIDKFPISRPNLTFSTLTVSNMSPEDSSIYLCSVEGRVKTEAFFGQGTRLTVV.

The rearrangement uses TRBV7-9 and TRBJ2-5; TRBD2 matches 13 bases. Germline loops: CDR1 SEHNR, CDR2 FQNEAQ (reference sequence). The CDR3 spans 17 residues. V trimming: 5 bases; J trimming: 3 bases; junction bases outside the gene matches: 9. CDR3 in amino acids: CASSLGVGLAGEETQYF. DNA of the CDR3: TGTGCCAGCAGCCTAGGGGTCGGACTAGCGGGAGAAGAGACCCAGTACTTC.

The CDR3 region is CASSLSGAAPAQPQHF. CDR3 sequence (DNA): TGTGCCAGCAGCTTATCGGGGGCTGCACCGGCCCAGCCCCAGCATTTT. The rearrangement uses TRBV7-2 and TRBJ1-5; D may be TRBD1 (6 bases). Germline V gives CDR1 SGHTA, CDR2 FQGNSA. Trimming took off 2 bases at V and 7 bases at J, with 18 bases between the two ends. This CDR3 has 16 amino acids.

This clonotype was observed a few times. J is TRBJ1-4 and V is TRBV4-2; the D is unclear. Trimming shortened V by 6 bases and J by 5 bases, and 16 bases separated the two germline ends. Germline-derived CDR1 and CDR2 are LGHNA and YNFKEQ. CDR3 length: 15 residues. The CDR3: CASSKGAGENEKLFF. CDR3 sequence (DNA): TGTGCCAGCAGTAAGGGCGCAGGCGAGAATGAAAAACTGTTTTTT.

The chain couples TRBV20-1 to TRBJ1-2; TRBD1 aligns across 12 bases. The CDR3 consists of 12 residues. Per germline, CDR1 DFQATT and CDR2 SNEGSKA (reference sequence). V trimming: 7 bases; J trimming: 13 bases; junction bases outside the gene matches: 10. Written as DNA, the CDR3 is TGCAGTGGATCAAACCGGGACAGGGGGCTCACCTTC. Its protein is CSGSNRDRGLTF.

The rearrangement joins TRBV12-3 or TRBV12-4 to TRBJ2-1, with 14 bases lining up with TRBD2. CDR3 length: 15 residues. The V gene end was trimmed by 10 bases and the J gene end by 5 bases; junction bases not matched to a gene: 7. In DNA form, the CDR3 reads TGTGCCATCCGACTAGCGGGGGGGCTAGACAATGAGCAGTTCTTC. It is translated as CAIRLAGGLDNEQFF.

The V call is TRBV29-1, the J call TRBJ2-7; D not certain. CDR1 SQVTM and CDR2 ANQGSEA come from the germline V gene. V dropped 4 bases and J dropped 6 bases, with 10 bases sitting between them. The CDR3 covers 11 residues. The CDR3 nucleotides read TGCAGCGTTGTCACTGGGATCGAGCAGTACTTC. It yields the protein CSVVTGIEQYF.

About this clonotype itself: Just one base apart from a much larger clone, this may be a read error. This sequence joins TRBV28 and TRBJ1-6; D not resolved. The length of the CDR3 is 12 residues. The germline gives CDR1 MDHEN, CDR2 SYDVKM. Trimming left V 10 bases short and J 4 bases short, with 8 bases between. The CDR3 DNA reads TGTGCCACCAAATATTATAATTCACCCCTCCACTTT. This translates into CATKYYNSPLHF.

This clonotype was detected ten times or more. The chain employs TRBV12-3 or TRBV12-4 and TRBJ2-2; the D is unclear. Trimming removed 7 bases from V and 0 bases from J, with 12 bases in between. The CDR3 covers 15 residues. CDR3: CASMMARANTGELFF. CDR3 coding DNA: TGTGCCAGCATGATGGCCCGCGCGAACACCGGGGAGCTGTTTTTT.

This chain links TRBV9 with TRBJ2-1, with 12 bases fitting TRBD2. CDR1 and CDR2 (germline): SGDLS, YYNGEE. The CDR3 length is 15 residues. Trimming at V came to 0 bases and at J to 10 bases, leaving 5 bases not matched to a gene. CDR3 region: CASSVDLAGGREQFF. CDR3 DNA: TGTGCCAGCAGCGTAGATCTAGCGGGAGGGCGGGAGCAGTTCTTC. Based on the CDR3 plus reference TRBV9 and TRBJ2-1, the full variable domain is DSGVTQTPKHLITATGQRVTLRCSPRSGDLSVYWYQQSLDQGLQFLIQYYNGEERAKGNILERFSAQQFPDLHSELNLSSLELGDSALYFCASSVDLAGGREQFFGPGTRLTVL.

The CDR3 is CATGSSSYEQYF. The DNA of the CDR3 is TGTGCCACCGGATCTAGCTCCTACGAGCAGTACTTC. The chain is built from TRBV7-8 and TRBJ2-7, with D unresolved. This CDR3 has 12 amino acids. Trimming took off 10 bases at V and 0 bases at J, with 10 bases between the two ends. The germline CDR1 and CDR2 sequences are SGHVS and FQNEAQ.

This clonotype was seen more than once but under ten times. The chain combines TRBV4-3 with TRBJ2-7; the match to TRBD1 covers 7 bases. V lost 1 base and J lost 5; bases outside the gene matches: 11. CDR3 length: 16 residues. Germline assignment: CDR1 LGHNA and CDR2 YSLEER. The CDR3 DNA reads TGCGCCAGCAGCCAAGCGGAGTCCAGGGGGTCCCACGAGCAGTACTTC. Amino acids: CASSQAESRGSHEQYF.

This clonotype was observed many times. The chain couples TRBV11-2 to TRBJ2-7; TRBD2 might be the D (6 bases). Germline assignment: CDR1 SGHAT and CDR2 FQNNGV. The CDR3 contains 12 residues. Trimming shortened V by 6 bases and J by 1 base, and 7 bases separated the two germline ends. The CDR3 is CASRRGSYEQYF. Here the CDR3 DNA reads TGTGCCAGCAGGCGGGGTTCCTACGAGCAGTACTTC.

The chain uses TRBV29-1 and TRBJ2-6, with D uncertain. Germline CDR1 reads SQVTM; CDR2 reads ANQGSEA. This CDR3 spans 13 amino acids. V was cut by 6 bases and J by 2 bases, with 8 bases left in between. In DNA, the CDR3 is TGCAGCGTCGAGGAAGCTGGGGCCAACGTCCTGACTTTC. Translation: CSVEEAGANVLTF. Supplemented by reference TRBV29-1 and TRBJ2-6, the full variable domain reads SAVISQKPSRDICQRGTSLTIQCQVDSQVTMMFWYRQQPGQSLTLIATANQGSEATYESGFVIDKFPISRPNLTFSTLTVSNMSPEDSSIYLCSVEEAGANVLTFGAGSRLTVL.

This clonotype occurred many times. V and J are TRBV3-1 and TRBJ2-3; 8 bases are a match to TRBD1. This CDR3 has 15 residues. Germline V lookup: CDR1 LGHDT, CDR2 YNNKEL (reference sequence). J gave up 8 bases and V 0 bases, and 7 bases lay outside the gene matches. The CDR3 spells CASSQDGQGGRTQYF. The CDR3 DNA sequence: TGTGCCAGCAGCCAAGACGGACAGGGAGGACGTACGCAGTATTTT.

The V gene is TRBV6-2 or TRBV6-3, the J gene TRBJ1-1; D is ambiguous. This CDR3 has 12 amino acids. V was pared by 5 bases and J by 5 bases, with 9 bases between. Germline V lookup: CDR1 MNHEY, CDR2 SVGEGT. CDR3 residues: CASSVSQTEAFF. CDR3 DNA: TGTGCCAGCAGTGTTTCTCAGACTGAAGCTTTCTTT.

The V and J genes are TRBV12-3 or TRBV12-4 and TRBJ2-3; TRBD2 might be the D (5 bases). V was shortened by 0 bases and J by 4 bases, with 14 bases between the two germline ends. This CDR3 region has 16 residues. CDR3 in DNA: TGTGCCAGCAGTTTAGCGCGGGTCCTTCCCCCAGATACGCAGTATTTT. Its protein is CASSLARVLPPDTQYF.